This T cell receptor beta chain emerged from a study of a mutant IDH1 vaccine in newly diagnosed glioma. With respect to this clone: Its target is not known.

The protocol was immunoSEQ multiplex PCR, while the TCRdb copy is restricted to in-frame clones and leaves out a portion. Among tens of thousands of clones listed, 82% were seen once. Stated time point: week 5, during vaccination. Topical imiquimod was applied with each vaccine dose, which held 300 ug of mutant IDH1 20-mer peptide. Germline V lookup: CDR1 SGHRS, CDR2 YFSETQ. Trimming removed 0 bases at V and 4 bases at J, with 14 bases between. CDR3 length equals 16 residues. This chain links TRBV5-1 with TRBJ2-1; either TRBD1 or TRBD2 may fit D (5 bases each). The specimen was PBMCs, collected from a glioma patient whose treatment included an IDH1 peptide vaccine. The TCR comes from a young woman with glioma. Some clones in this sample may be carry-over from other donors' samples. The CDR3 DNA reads TGCGCCAGCAGCTTGGCCCGGGACGGAACTTACAATGAGCAGTTCTTC. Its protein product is CASSLARDGTYNEQFF.